The 25 T cell receptor beta chains in this list originate from one sample, sequenced in a study of neurological immune-mediated disorders. Using its own MiXCR run on the 5' RACE reads, TCRdb lists one record per CDR3 protein. Of 45,000 to 65,000 distinct CDR3 sequences in the sample, about 3.7% were seen once. Sequencing was done on a sample of PBMCs. These receptors came from a man in his forties with multiple sclerosis.

This clonotype has a handful of counts. A junction boundary mismatches the germline segment, possibly from a read error. The chain links TRBV20-1 to TRBJ1-5; D might be TRBD1 (6 bases). Germline V lookup: CDR1 DFQATT, CDR2 SNEGSKA (reference sequence). The CDR3 loop spans 15 amino acids. The DNA of the CDR3 is TGCAGTGCTGGCCAACCGGACAGAAACAATCAGCCCCAGAATTTT. Translating gives CSAGQPDRNNQPQNF.

This clonotype was seen ten or more times. The chain has TRBV5-1 and TRBJ2-1; 11 positions match TRBD1. The CDR3 sequence is 14 residues long. V dropped 4 bases and J dropped 3; count of bases not matched to a gene: 0. Germline CDR1 SGHRS, CDR2 YFSETQ. The CDR3 DNA reads TGCGCCAGCAGCGGGACAGGGGGCTACAATGAGCAGTTCTTC. Residues: CASSGTGGYNEQFF.

This clonotype was seen ten or more times. The chain has TRBV12-3 or TRBV12-4 and TRBJ1-5; 9 bases are shared with TRBD1. This CDR3 has 19 residues. Germline trimming cut 4 bases from V and 5 bases from J; bases unmatched to any gene: 18. This CDR3 is CASSYRTGAHPEGDQPQHF. DNA of the CDR3: TGTGCCAGCAGTTACAGGACAGGGGCTCACCCTGAGGGCGATCAGCCCCAGCATTTT.

This clonotype appeared many times. The chain recombines TRBV3-1 with TRBJ1-1, with no clear D. The CDR3 contains 14 residues. V gave up 4 bases and J gave up 1 base, with 10 bases separating them. The germline V gene encodes CDR1 LGHDT and CDR2 YNNKEL (reference sequence). The CDR3 protein is CASSRLESNTEAFF. DNA for the CDR3: TGTGCCAGCAGCCGGTTAGAATCGAACACTGAAGCTTTCTTT.

This clonotype was counted ten times or more. The rearrangement joins TRBV7-9 to TRBJ1-2; 9 bases agree with TRBD1. The V gene end was trimmed by 3 bases and the J gene end by 8 bases; junction bases not matched to a gene: 4. CDR3 length: 13 residues. The germline V gene has CDR1 SEHNR and CDR2 FQNEAQ (reference sequence). DNA for the CDR3: TGTGCCAGCAGCTTCACAGGGGGCGACGGCTACACCTTC. It codes for CASSFTGGDGYTF.

The J gene is TRBJ2-1, the V gene TRBV6-5; D is uncertain. Germline CDR1 and CDR2: MNHEY and SVGAGI. V lost 6 bases, J lost 8 bases, and 8 bases lay in between. CDR3 length equals 11 residues. DNA for the CDR3: TGTGCCAGCAGCAGACTCCATGAGCAGTTCTTC. Its translation: CASSRLHEQFF.

This clonotype came up many times. J is TRBJ2-2 and V is TRBV7-2, with 12 bases lining up with TRBD2. Germline V gene lookup returns CDR1 SGHTA and CDR2 FQGNSA. This CDR3 is built from 17 residues. Trimming cost V 4 bases and J 7 bases; bases outside gene matches: 10. CDR3 DNA: TGTGCCAGCAGCTCGTGGGCTAGCGGGGGGGCTCACGGGGAGCTGTTTTTT. Translation gives CASSSWASGGAHGELFF.

This clonotype has ten or more counts. The V gene is TRBV25-1, the J gene TRBJ2-7, with 8 positions matching TRBD2. The ends lost 6 bases at V and 5 bases at J; junction bases unmatched: 9. Germline values: CDR1 MGHDK, CDR2 SYGVNS. This CDR3 has 14 amino acids. CDR3 sequence reads: CASRDRGGIDEQYF. The DNA of the CDR3 is TGTGCCAGCAGGGATCGGGGGGGCATCGACGAGCAGTACTTC.

The sample holds many counts of this clonotype. This sequence joins TRBV4-1 and TRBJ2-2, with TRBD2 identical over 11 bases. The CDR3 has 16 amino acids. Germline V gene data show CDR1 as MGHRA and CDR2 as YSYEKL. The V gene end was trimmed by 4 bases and the J gene end by 4 bases; junction bases not matched to a gene: 5. As DNA, the CDR3 is TGCGCCAGCAGCCGTACTAGCGGGGGACCCACCGGGGAGCTGTTTTTT. Translated, it gives CASSRTSGGPTGELFF.

The sample holds a few counts of this clonotype. This chain uses TRBV6-6 with TRBJ1-5; 12 bases are a match to TRBD1. The CDR3 consists of 18 residues. Trimming cost V 5 bases and J 2 bases; bases outside gene matches: 10. Germline-derived CDR1 and CDR2 are MNHNY and SVGAGI (reference sequence). The CDR3 is CASSRPGQGAFRNQPQHF. The CDR3 nucleotides read TGTGCCAGCAGTCGACCGGGACAGGGGGCTTTCCGCAATCAGCCCCAGCATTTT.

This clonotype was picked up many times. The rearrangement joins TRBV28 to TRBJ1-2; no firm D call. Trimming cost V 4 bases and J 2 bases, with 11 bases left between them. Germline CDR1 MDHEN, CDR2 SYDVKM. The CDR3 runs to 14 residues. In DNA form, the CDR3 reads TGTGCCAGCAGTTCCTCACCGCAAAACTATGGCTACACCTTC. Translated: CASSSSPQNYGYTF.

This clonotype occurred many times. The rearrangement uses TRBV2 and TRBJ2-1, with D possibly called TRBD1 or TRBD2 (6 bases each). Trimming removed 3 bases at V and 2 bases at J, with 8 bases between. Germline values: CDR1 SNHLY, CDR2 FYNNEI. CDR3 length: 14 residues. The CDR3 protein is CASSDGGAYNEQFF. The CDR3 DNA reads as TGTGCCAGCAGTGACGGGGGCGCCTACAATGAGCAGTTCTTC. The whole variable domain, filled in from reference TRBV2 and TRBJ2-1, reads EPEVTQTPSHQVTQMGQEVILRCVPISNHLYFYWYRQILGQKVEFLVSFYNNEISEKSEIFDDQFSVERPDGSNFTLKIRSTKLEDSAMYFCASSDGGAYNEQFFGPGTRLTVL.

Ten or more counts support this clonotype. V usage is TRBV7-9 and J usage is TRBJ2-7; TRBD2 aligns across 8 bases. CDR1 is SEHNR, CDR2 FQNEAQ, per germline (reference sequence). This CDR3 comprises 17 residues. After removal of 1 base from V and 3 bases from J, the junction contained 11 bases not matched to a gene. The CDR3 sequence: CASSLGSLGAGDYEQYF. The CDR3 DNA reads as TGTGCCAGCAGCTTAGGTTCGTTAGGAGCGGGGGACTACGAGCAGTACTTC.

With regard to this clonotype: A read error may explain this, as a much larger clone is one base away. This chain joins TRBV20-1 and TRBJ2-3; no definite D call. Between the trimmed V and J ends, which lost 6 bases and 5 bases, there was a span of 18 bases. The CDR3 spans 14 residues. From germline, CDR1 is DFQATT and CDR2 SNEGSKA (reference sequence). CDR3 nucleotides: TGCAGTGCGCCGAAACCCACGGATGGAGATACGCAGTATTTT. The encoded protein is CSAPKPTDGDTQYF.

This clonotype was found many times. The chain links TRBV20-1 to TRBJ2-7; D could derive from TRBD1 or TRBD2 (6 bases each). Looked up from germline, CDR1 is DFQATT and CDR2 is SNEGSKA (reference sequence). This CDR3 region has 16 residues. Trimming removed 0 bases at V and 2 bases at J, with 17 bases between. The CDR3 region is CSARDLRGHLPYEQYF. CDR3 nucleotide sequence: TGCAGTGCTAGAGATCTCCGGGGGCATCTCCCCTACGAGCAGTACTTC.

This clonotype has at least ten counts. This chain connects TRBV20-1 to TRBJ2-7; 12 positions agree with TRBD2. The CDR3 sequence is 16 residues long. V shed 3 bases, J shed 3 bases, and the junction held 9 bases outside the gene matches. Germline assignment: CDR1 DFQATT and CDR2 SNEGSKA (reference sequence). As DNA, the CDR3 is TGCAGTGCTAGGAAGACCCCGGGACTAGCGGGCTACGAGCAGTACTTC. It encodes CSARKTPGLAGYEQYF.

This clonotype was counted ten times or more. One junction end disagrees with the germline gene, perhaps due to a read error. The chain recombines TRBV3-1 with TRBJ1-6, with 7 bases aligning to TRBD1. CDR1 is LGHDT, CDR2 YNNKEL, per germline (reference sequence). The CDR3 is 14 amino acids. Here the CDR3 DNA reads TGTGCCAGCAGCCTGGGACAGCCTAATTCACCCCTCAACTTT. Amino acids: CASSLGQPNSPLNF.

This clonotype has at least ten counts. J is TRBJ1-1 and V is TRBV5-5; 8 bases map to TRBD1. The J segment lost 5 bases and the V segment lost 1 base, leaving 4 bases of the junction unmatched. The CDR3 runs to 14 residues. Germline CDR1 SGHKS, CDR2 YYEKEE (reference sequence). The CDR3 bases are TGTGCCAGCAGCTTGTCAGGGGGCAAAACTGAAGCTTTCTTT. Encoded protein: CASSLSGGKTEAFF.

This clonotype was detected ten times or more. This chain joins TRBV12-3 or TRBV12-4 and TRBJ2-7; 9 bases agree with TRBD1. The CDR3 has 14 amino acids. J was trimmed by 1 base and V by 5 bases; bases with no gene match: 3. Here the CDR3 reads CASSNGQGSYEQYF. The CDR3 region has the DNA TGTGCCAGCAGTAACGGACAGGGGTCCTACGAGCAGTACTTC.

This clonotype was counted ten times or more. The rearrangement links TRBV18 to TRBJ2-7; TRBD1 might be the D (5 bases). The CDR3 consists of 13 residues. V dropped 0 bases and J dropped 5 bases, with 8 bases sitting between them. CDR1 and CDR2 (germline): KGHSH, LQKENI. The CDR3 DNA reads TGTGCCAGCTCACCACCCCCGACAGACGAGCAGTACTTC. It specifies CASSPPPTDEQYF. Variable domain in full (rest from reference TRBV18 and TRBJ2-7): NAGVMQNPRHLVRRRGQEARLRCSPMKGHSHVYWYRQLPEEGLKFMVYLQKENIIDESGMPKERFSAEFPKEGPSILRIQQVVRGDSAAYFCASSPPPTDEQYFGPGTRLTVT.

As for this clonotype: This sequence may be a read error, since a much larger clone differs from it by one base. The chain couples TRBV4-1 to TRBJ2-1; D uncertain. Per germline, CDR1 MGHRA and CDR2 YSYEKL. CDR3 size: 17 residues. The V gene lost 0 bases and the J gene lost 4 bases, with 16 bases spanning the gap. The CDR3 coding sequence is TGCGCCAGCAGCCAAGATAGGGTCCAGGAATTATACAATGAGCAGTTCTTC. This encodes CASSQDRVQELYNEQFF.

This clonotype was seen many times. This chain joins TRBV28 and TRBJ2-5, with 8 nucleotides matching TRBD1. The V gene's germline CDR1 is MDHEN and CDR2 SYDVKM. The J segment lost 1 base and the V segment lost 6 bases, leaving 13 bases of the junction unmatched. The CDR3 length is 17 residues. The CDR3 bases are TGTGCCAGCAGACCAACGTGGGGACAGGAGACCCAAGAGACCCAGTACTTC. Protein product: CASRPTWGQETQETQYF.

This clonotype was observed a few times. A read error may explain this, as a much larger clone is one base away. The V call is TRBV20-1, the J call TRBJ1-1; the D is unclear. The CDR3 is 15 amino acids. Per germline, CDR1 DFQATT and CDR2 SNEGSKA (reference sequence). V lost 4 bases to trimming and J lost 0 bases, with 15 bases between them. DNA of the CDR3: TGCAGTGCTAATAGCCCGGGAAAGATGAACACTGAAGCTTTCTTT. Amino acid sequence: CSANSPGKMNTEAFF.

This clonotype was seen repeatedly, ten times or more. The V call is TRBV20-1, the J call TRBJ1-5; TRBD1 is a possible D gene (5 bases). CDR1 and CDR2 (germline): DFQATT, SNEGSKA (reference sequence). Trimming took off 6 bases at V and 0 bases at J, with 27 bases between the two ends. This CDR3 comprises 19 residues. The CDR3 spells CSAKQIQGSGTYSNQPQHF. The DNA of the CDR3 is TGCAGTGCCAAACAAATTCAGGGATCCGGGACCTATAGCAATCAGCCCCAGCATTTT.

This clonotype was picked up many times. The chain uses TRBV7-6 and TRBJ2-1, with D hard to call. The CDR3 is made up of 12 amino acids. Trimming shortened V by 4 bases and J by 9 bases, and 10 bases separated the two germline ends. CDR1 and CDR2 (germline): SGHVS, FNYEAQ. The CDR3 DNA sequence: TGTGCCAGCAGCTACCTAGTTGCTGAGCAGTTCTTC. It specifies CASSYLVAEQFF.